This TCR beta chain was sequenced for a study of cytomegalovirus exposure and HLA in healthy donors. Study-wide results and caveats: TCR beta V segments were, for the most part, productive about 87% or about 30% of the time in an earlier analysis. From TCR beta sequences, most subjects' HLA-A and HLA-B alleles were reportedly predicted accurately.

The V end was cut by 4 bases, the J end by 2 bases, with 12 bases between. The length of the CDR3 is 14 residues. Per the germline V gene, CDR1 is WSHSY and CDR2 is SAAADI. Concerning this clone itself: What it binds is unknown.

With 60 Vbeta and 13 Jbeta primers, the PCR was carried out. TCRdb keeps only in-frame clones here, not all; method: immunoSEQ multiplex PCR. Its table lists fewer than 200,000 clones. What was sequenced was PBMCs. The chain carries TRBV10-2 and TRBJ2-7, with D hard to call. The sequence was collected from a man aged 25 to 45 in good health and CMV-seronegative. The CDR3 sequence: CASSVVSLPYEQYF. CDR3 coding DNA: TGCGCCAGCAGTGTAGTGTCTCTCCCCTACGAGCAGTACTTC.